Listed below are T cell receptor beta chains from one sample, sequenced in a study of cytomegalovirus exposure and HLA in healthy donors. Only in-frame clones appear in the TCRdb table, and some are missing; sequencing was by immunoSEQ multiplex PCR. This sample has roughly 97,000 clones, with roughly 72% found just once. Sequencing was performed on PBMCs. These receptors were collected from a woman aged 18-35 years in good health and CMV-seropositive. Each CDR3 is given with its conserved first and last residue. The D gene is left open where the match is weak. Size values are once, few and many counts, or a class for expanded clones, and some rows have none.

>TRBV7-6|-|TRBD1|TRBJ2-1|15
TGTGCCAGCAGCTCGACAGGGGGCGCATACAATGAGCAGTTCTTC
CASSSTGGAYNEQFF
>TRBV4-1|once|TRBD2|TRBJ2-7|17
TGCGCCAGCAGCCAGGGGGGACTAGCGGGAGAAATCTACGAGCAGTACTTC
CASSQGGLAGEIYEQYF
>TRBV10-3|few|TRBD1|TRBJ2-7|15
TGTGCCATCAGTGGGACCACGGGACAGTCCCTCGAGCAGTACTTC
CAISGTTGQSLEQYF
>TRBV10-2|-|TRBD1|TRBJ2-2|15
TGCGCCAGCGATTCAGGGGGCAGGGGAACCGGGGAGCTGTTTTTT
CASDSGGRGTGELFF
>TRBV30|-|TRBD1|TRBJ1-1|16
TGTGCCTGGAGTGTAGCCGGGACAGGGATCGGCACTGAAGCTTTCTTT
CAWSVAGTGIGTEAFF
>TRBV19|-|TRBD1|TRBJ1-1|14
TGTGCCAGTAGTATTGCAGGGGGCAGGACTGAAGCTTTCTTT
CASSIAGGRTEAFF
>TRBV18|-|TRBD1|TRBJ1-2|15
TGTGCCAGCTCACCTCCGGGACAGATAGTCTATGGCTACACCTTC
CASSPPGQIVYGYTF
>TRBV9|-|TRBD2|TRBJ2-1|16
TGTGCCAGCAGCGTAGGGGGGGGTAGCTCCTACAATGAGCAGTTCTTC
CASSVGGGSSYNEQFF
>TRBV29-1|-|-|TRBJ2-2|13
TGCAGCGTCGGGGTCCTCGGCACCGGGGAGCTGTTTTTT
CSVGVLGTGELFF
>TRBV28|-|-|TRBJ2-7|15
TGTGCCAGCAGTCCGGGGGACAGTCACCGCTACGAGCAGTACTTC
CASSPGDSHRYEQYF
>TRBV28|-|TRBD1|TRBJ1-5|15
TGTGCCAGCAGTTTCTGGGACAGGGGAGGTCAGCCCCAGCATTTT
CASSFWDRGGQPQHF
>TRBV6-6|once|-|TRBJ2-3|16
TGTGCCAGCAGTTACACGGAGAGCGGGCGGGGAGATACGCAGTATTTT
CASSYTESGRGDTQYF
>TRBV4-1|-|-|TRBJ2-6|15
TGCGCCAGCAGCCAACTGGCCTCTGGGGCCAACGTCCTGACTTTC
CASSQLASGANVLTF
>TRBV27|-|-|TRBJ2-7|11
TGTGCCAGCGGCCAGGGATACGAGCAGTACTTC
CASGQGYEQYF
>TRBV6-5|-|TRBD1|TRBJ2-2|15
TGTGCCAGCAGTTACTCGAACAGGGGGGCCGGGGAGCTGTTTTTT
CASSYSNRGAGELFF
>TRBV5-1|-|TRBD2|TRBJ2-3|16
TGCGCCAGCAGGGAGACCTTAGCGGGAGCGGTTGATACGCAGTATTTT
CASRETLAGAVDTQYF
>TRBV11-3|-|TRBD2|TRBJ2-7|14
TGTGCCAGCAGCCCCCCGGGGGGGGGTTACGAGCAGTACTTC
CASSPPGGGYEQYF
>TRBV7-6|-|-|TRBJ1-6|13
TGTGCCAGCAGCTCGGGGGGGGATTCACCCCTCCACTTT
CASSSGGDSPLHF
>TRBV7-9|few|-|TRBJ1-2|13
TGTGCCAGCAGCTTAGTTGAGTACTATGGCTACACCTTC
CASSLVEYYGYTF
>TRBV2|-|TRBD2|TRBJ2-1|14
TGTGCCAGCAGTATGGCGGGAGGGTTGGATGAGCAGTTCTTC
CASSMAGGLDEQFF
>TRBV5-1|-|TRBD1|TRBJ2-2|18
TGCGCCAGCAGCTTGTGGCCTGGACAGGGGGGCCAAACCGGGGAGCTGTTTTTT
CASSLWPGQGGQTGELFF
>TRBV15|-|TRBD2|TRBJ2-1|15
TGTGCCACCAGCCCGAGGCGGGAGTTCTTCAATGAGCAGTTCTTC
CATSPRREFFNEQFF
>TRBV4-1|-|TRBD1|TRBJ1-2|16
TGCGCCAGCAGCCAGGGTCCCGGGACAGGGAACTATGGCTACACCTTC
CASSQGPGTGNYGYTF
>TRBV6-5|-|TRBD2|TRBJ2-7|15
TGTGCCAGCAGTCGACCAGGACTAGGGGCCTACGAGCAGTACTTC
CASSRPGLGAYEQYF
>TRBV6-1|-|-|TRBJ1-2|13
TGTGCCAGCAGTCTTCGGACTGAGATCGGCTACACCTTC
CASSLRTEIGYTF
>TRBV11-2|-|-|TRBJ1-1|12
TGTGCCAGCAGCTTCACCGGCACTGAAGCTTTCTTT
CASSFTGTEAFF
>TRBV6-5|-|-|TRBJ2-3|13
TGTGCCAGCATGACGACAGGCACAGATACGCAGTATTTT
CASMTTGTDTQYF
>TRBV28|-|-|TRBJ2-7|15
TGTGCCAGCAGTTCCCCGGGACAAGGGGCCTACGAGCAGTACTTC
CASSSPGQGAYEQYF
>TRBV10-1|-|TRBD2|TRBJ2-7|14
TGCGCCAGCTCCACTAGCGGGGGGACCTACGAGCAGTACTTC
CASSTSGGTYEQYF
>TRBV28|-|-|TRBJ2-7|16
TGTGCCAGCAGTTTGGTGCGCAAGGGGCCGTCCTACGAGCAGTACTTC
CASSLVRKGPSYEQYF
>TRBV5-6|-|TRBD1|TRBJ1-5|14
TGTGCCAGCAGCTTACAGGGGGCCGGGAGGCCCCAGCATTTT
CASSLQGAGRPQHF
>TRBV6-1|-|-|TRBJ2-7|15
TGTGCCAGCAGTGAAGCCCCGCAGAGGCCCTACGAGCAGTACTTC
CASSEAPQRPYEQYF
>TRBV27|-|-|TRBJ2-2|13
TGTGCCAGCAGCCCCTTATACACCGGGGAGCTGTTTTTT
CASSPLYTGELFF
>TRBV10-3|once|TRBD1|TRBJ2-2|13
TGTGCCGGGGGGACAGGCTACACCGGGGAGCTGTTTTTT
CAGGTGYTGELFF
>TRBV6-1|-|TRBD1|TRBJ1-2|14
TGTGCCAGCACCGTTCCAGGGGGTTGGAATGGCTACACCTTC
CASTVPGGWNGYTF
>TRBV29-1|-|TRBD1|TRBJ1-2|13
TGCAGCGGCGGACAGGGGGAGAGCTATGGCTACACCTTC
CSGGQGESYGYTF
>TRBV6-6|-|TRBD1|TRBJ1-5|14
TGTGCCAGCAGCGGACAGGCACTCAATCAGCCCCAGCATTTT
CASSGQALNQPQHF
>TRBV19|-|TRBD2|TRBJ2-3|16
TGTGCCAGTAGTATAGGACCTCTAGCGGGCACAGATACGCAGTATTTT
CASSIGPLAGTDTQYF
>TRBV5-4|-|-|TRBJ2-1|15
TGTGCCAGCAGCCGCGACAGGAGCTCCTACAATGAGCAGTTCTTC
CASSRDRSSYNEQFF
>TRBV19|-|TRBD2|TRBJ2-1|15
TGTGCCAGTAGTATGCTTGCGGGAGGTACTGGTGAGCAGTTCTTC
CASSMLAGGTGEQFF
>TRBV18|once|-|TRBJ2-2|15
TGTGCCAGCTCACCCAGACTAGTAGTCACCGGGGAGCTGTTTTTT
CASSPRLVVTGELFF
>TRBV30|-|TRBD1|TRBJ2-2|13
TGTGCTTGGAGTACGCAGGGGGCCGGGGAGCTGTTTTTT
CAWSTQGAGELFF
>TRBV19|-|-|TRBJ1-1|15
TGTGCCAGTACCCCCCCGGCAGGGCCAGAACCTGAAGCTTTCTTT
CASTPPAGPEPEAFF
>TRBV2|-|TRBD1|TRBJ2-3|15
TGTGCCAGCAGTATAAGACAGGGGAGCACAGATACGCAGTATTTT
CASSIRQGSTDTQYF
>TRBV6-5|-|-|TRBJ2-7|14
TGTGCCAGCAGTTACTCGACAGACCCCTACGAGCAGTACTTC
CASSYSTDPYEQYF